Each of the 27 T cell receptor beta chains below was sequenced from the same sample in a study of cytomegalovirus exposure and HLA in healthy donors. The PCR was carried out with 60 Vbeta primers and 13 Jbeta primers. Profiling relied on immunoSEQ multiplex PCR, and the TCRdb table lists in-frame clones only, not all of them. There are 150,000 to 200,000 clones in the sample; around 81% occur only once, and 1.5% to 2% lies in the top ten. Sequencing was done on a sample of PBMCs. All receptors derive from a man in his late teens or twenties in good health and CMV-seronegative.

This chain joins TRBV6-5 and TRBJ1-2; 8 bases map to TRBD1. The junction had 7 bases not matched to a gene; V was cut back by 2 bases and J by 8 bases. The CDR3 contains 14 residues. Germline CDR1 is MNHEY and CDR2 is SVGAGI. CDR3 protein: CASSYTDRGGGYTF. The CDR3 DNA reads TGTGCCAGCAGTTACACCGACAGGGGTGGCGGCTACACCTTC.

V gene TRBV5-1 combines with J gene TRBJ2-3; weak D call: TRBD2 (6 bases). The germline V gene has CDR1 SGHRS and CDR2 YFSETQ. V was shortened by 0 bases and J by 3 bases, with 8 bases between the two germline ends. This CDR3 region has 14 residues. The CDR3 nucleotides read TGCGCCAGCAGCTTGGAAGCGGGTACAGATACGCAGTATTTT. Translation: CASSLEAGTDTQYF.

The chain uses TRBV6-5 and TRBJ1-1, with 7 bases lining up with TRBD1. There are 13 residues in the CDR3. Trimming at V came to 7 bases and at J to 1 base, leaving 3 bases not matched to a gene. Looked up from germline, CDR1 is MNHEY and CDR2 is SVGAGI. CDR3 bases: TGTGCCAGCAAGCAGGGGGAGAACACTGAAGCTTTCTTT. Translation: CASKQGENTEAFF.

The J gene is TRBJ1-2, the V gene TRBV29-1; D unclear. Germline V gene data show CDR1 as SQVTM and CDR2 as ANQGSEA. CDR3 length: 13 residues. V was pared by 3 bases and J by 2 bases, with 10 bases between. The CDR3 bases are TGCAGCGTTGAGCAACCTGAGAACTATGGCTACACCTTC. This gives the protein CSVEQPENYGYTF.

The V and J genes are TRBV11-2 and TRBJ2-7; 7 nucleotides match TRBD1. J lost 2 bases, V lost 5 bases, and 9 bases had no gene match. The CDR3 consists of 15 residues. Germline V gene sequence: CDR1 SGHAT, CDR2 FQNNGV. This chain's CDR3 is CASSTAGTEAYEQYF. For the CDR3, the DNA is TGTGCCAGCAGCACTGCCGGGACAGAGGCCTACGAGCAGTACTTC. The full variable domain, completed using reference TRBV11-2 and TRBJ2-7, is EAGVAQSPRYKIIEKRQSVAFWCNPISGHATLYWYQQILGQGPKLLIQFQNNGVVDDSQLPKDRFSAERLKGVDSTLKIQPAKLEDSAVYLCASSTAGTEAYEQYFGPGTRLTVT.

The chain combines TRBV10-2 with TRBJ2-7; TRBD1 matches 7 bases. This CDR3 is built from 15 residues. Trimming removed 8 bases from V and 5 bases from J; junction bases left unmatched: 15. Germline CDR1 reads WSHSY; CDR2 reads SAAADI. Here the CDR3 DNA reads TGCGCCAGCGGCGGACAGGCTCAAGGGGTCGACGAGCAGTACTTC. Its translation: CASGGQAQGVDEQYF.

The chain uses TRBV29-1 and TRBJ2-1; 9 nucleotides match TRBD2. The CDR3 has 14 residues. Per the germline V gene, CDR1 is SQVTM and CDR2 is ANQGSEA. Trimming at V came to 7 bases and at J to 3 bases, leaving 7 bases not matched to a gene. The CDR3 is CSALSGRSYNEQFF. The DNA of the CDR3 is TGCAGCGCCCTAAGCGGGAGGAGCTACAATGAGCAGTTCTTC.

The J gene is TRBJ2-5, the V gene TRBV20-1; D unclear. CDR1 is DFQATT and CDR2 is SNEGSKA in the germline V gene (reference sequence). This CDR3 is 11 amino acids long. Trimming shortened V by 3 bases and J by 7 bases, and 9 bases separated the two germline ends. The CDR3 region is CSASLRGTQYF. CDR3 nucleotide sequence: TGCAGTGCTAGCCTACGAGGGACCCAGTACTTC.

The V gene is TRBV6-6, the J gene TRBJ2-5; 7 positions agree with TRBD1. Trimming at V came to 5 bases and at J to 5 bases, leaving 8 bases not matched to a gene. CDR3 length: 14 amino acids. Germline values: CDR1 MNHNY, CDR2 SVGAGI (reference sequence). The CDR3 loop reads CASSLGGNSETQYF. The CDR3 bases are TGTGCCAGCAGTCTAGGGGGCAATTCGGAGACCCAGTACTTC.

The V gene is TRBV27, the J gene TRBJ2-2, with a weak D call TRBD1 (6 bases). Germline V lookup: CDR1 MNHEY, CDR2 SMNVEV (reference sequence). V was shortened by 3 bases and J by 4 bases, with 9 bases between the two germline ends. The CDR3 runs 14 residues. The CDR3 here is CASSFDRSTGELFF. Here the CDR3 DNA reads TGTGCCAGCAGTTTCGACAGGAGCACCGGGGAGCTGTTTTTT.

The rearrangement uses TRBV5-4 and TRBJ1-5; D remains unclear. Germline V gene sequence: CDR1 SGHNT, CDR2 YYREEE (reference sequence). The CDR3 spans 14 residues. V was clipped by 4 bases and J by 3 bases, with 11 bases between them. CDR3 nucleotide sequence: TGTGCCAGCAGCAACCGGGGAATCAATCAGCCCCAGCATTTT. Translated, it gives CASSNRGINQPQHF.

The chain recombines TRBV29-1 with TRBJ2-7, with 9 bases aligning to TRBD1. This CDR3 contains 14 residues. The junction had 6 bases not matched to a gene; V was cut back by 1 base and J by 5 bases. Germline V lookup: CDR1 SQVTM, CDR2 ANQGSEA. In DNA, the CDR3 is TGCAGCGTTGAAGTTCCCACAGGGGGCGACGAGCAGTACTTC. It is translated as CSVEVPTGGDEQYF.

The rearrangement links TRBV7-2 to TRBJ2-7, with TRBD2 as a possible D gene (5 bases). This CDR3 is built from 13 residues. V was clipped by 2 bases and J by 2 bases, with 7 bases between them. Germline V gene sequence: CDR1 SGHTA, CDR2 FQGNSA. CDR3 sequence: CASSLIGTYEQYF. Written as DNA, the CDR3 is TGTGCCAGCAGCTTAATCGGGACCTACGAGCAGTACTTC.

The chain carries TRBV13 and TRBJ2-3; 11 positions agree with TRBD2. With V trimmed by 5 bases and J by 2 bases, 9 bases remained unmatched. In germline, CDR1 is PRHDT, CDR2 FYEKMQ (reference sequence). CDR3 length: 17 amino acids. CDR3 sequence (DNA): TGTGCCAGCAGCGACTGGACGGGACTAGCGGACACAGATACGCAGTATTTT. This codes for CASSDWTGLADTDTQYF.

Regarding this clone: One end of the junction fails to match germline, which may point to a read error. V usage is TRBV7-9 and J usage is TRBJ2-7; 13 nucleotides align to TRBD2. The length of the CDR3 is 16 residues. Per germline, CDR1 SEHNR and CDR2 FQNEAQ (reference sequence). CDR3 protein: CSSSSGLAGPSYEQYF. In nucleotides, the CDR3 is TGTTCCAGCAGCTCGGGACTAGCGGGACCGAGCTACGAGCAGTACTTC.

In this sample, this clone turned up a few times. This chain joins TRBV7-2 and TRBJ2-7, with D unresolved. From germline, CDR1 is SGHTA and CDR2 FQGNSA. The V end was cut by 3 bases, the J end by 6 bases, with 9 bases between. CDR3 length: 12 amino acids. CDR3 region: CASSFPSGEQYF. The CDR3 nucleotides read TGTGCCAGCAGCTTCCCCTCGGGCGAGCAGTACTTC.

The J gene is TRBJ1-1, the V gene TRBV29-1, with 7 bases matching TRBD1. With 4 bases clipped from V and 5 bases from J, the junction kept 7 bases outside the gene matches. The CDR3 has 13 amino acids. Germline CDR1 SQVTM, CDR2 ANQGSEA. The CDR3 bases are TGCAGCGTTGGGACAGGTGGTGGGACTGAAGCTTTCTTT. Translating gives CSVGTGGGTEAFF. Together with reference TRBV29-1 and TRBJ1-1, the CDR3 gives the full variable domain: SAVISQKPSRDICQRGTSLTIQCQVDSQVTMMFWYRQQPGQSLTLIATANQGSEATYESGFVIDKFPISRPNLTFSTLTVSNMSPEDSSIYLCSVGTGGGTEAFFGQGTRLTVV.

Only one count was recorded for this clone. The chain has TRBV5-4 and TRBJ1-1, with a weak D call TRBD1 (6 bases). The CDR3 is made up of 15 amino acids. V gave up 9 bases and J gave up 0 bases, with 18 bases separating them. CDR1 is SGHNT and CDR2 is YYREEE in the germline V gene (reference sequence). CDR3 in amino acids: CAITGGASMNTEAFF. In DNA form, the CDR3 reads TGTGCCATCACGGGGGGCGCTAGTATGAACACTGAAGCTTTCTTT.

The chain is built from TRBV5-5 and TRBJ2-1, with 10 bases identical to TRBD2. Germline CDR1 SGHKS, CDR2 YYEKEE (reference sequence). CDR3 length: 16 amino acids. Trimming cost V 2 bases and J 2 bases; bases outside gene matches: 4. This CDR3 is CASSFQAGGPYNEQFF. The CDR3, as DNA: TGTGCCAGCAGCTTTCAAGCGGGGGGGCCCTACAATGAGCAGTTCTTC.

This chain connects TRBV19 to TRBJ1-2; maybe TRBD1 (5 bases). Germline V lookup: CDR1 LNHDA, CDR2 SQIVND (reference sequence). V gave up 3 bases and J gave up 0 bases, with 8 bases separating them. The CDR3 is 14 residues long. The CDR3 spells CASSITGTNYGYTF. In DNA, the CDR3 is TGTGCCAGTAGTATTACAGGTACTAACTATGGCTACACCTTC.

This rearrangement joins TRBV7-2 to TRBJ2-7; 11 bases match TRBD2. This CDR3 comprises 15 residues. J lost 2 bases, V lost 5 bases, and 5 bases had no gene match. CDR1 SGHTA and CDR2 FQGNSA come from the germline V gene. This CDR3 reads CASSGGGLAAYEQYF. The CDR3 DNA reads as TGTGCCAGCAGCGGGGGGGGACTAGCGGCCTACGAGCAGTACTTC.

The chain couples TRBV6-6 to TRBJ1-6; 7 nucleotides align to TRBD1. The CDR3 is 15 amino acids. Germline loops: CDR1 MNHNY, CDR2 SVGAGI (reference sequence). Trimming at V came to 6 bases and at J to 4 bases, leaving 6 bases not matched to a gene. CDR3 DNA sequence: TGTGCCAGCAGCGACAGGGCCCTATATAATTCACCCCTCCACTTT. The encoded protein is CASSDRALYNSPLHF.

V and J are TRBV4-3 and TRBJ2-1; unclear D gene. The germline gives CDR1 LGHNA, CDR2 YSLEER. CDR3 size: 22 residues. Trimming stripped 1 base from V and 2 bases from J, with 30 bases between. The CDR3 here is CASSQVFRSNRRSGSTYNEQFF. CDR3 bases: TGCGCCAGCAGCCAAGTCTTCAGGTCGAACCGCCGGTCAGGATCGACCTACAATGAGCAGTTCTTC.

CDR3 protein: CASSLRGYGYTF. The CDR3 DNA reads as TGTGCCAGCAGTTTGCGGGGTTATGGCTACACCTTC. This rearrangement joins TRBV28 to TRBJ1-2; D not certain. V shed 3 bases and J shed 5 bases, with 7 bases lying between them. The length of the CDR3 is 12 residues. Germline V gene sequence: CDR1 MDHEN, CDR2 SYDVKM.

The chain joins TRBV4-3 to TRBJ2-2, with TRBD1 matching over 9 bases. Germline V CDR1 and CDR2: LGHNA, YSLEER. V was pared by 0 bases and J by 5 bases, with 10 bases of the junction left unmatched. This CDR3 spans 18 amino acids. For the CDR3, the DNA is TGCGCCAGCAGCCAAGATCTCTTGGGACAGGGAGGAACCGGGGAGCTGTTTTTT. It encodes CASSQDLLGQGGTGELFF.

The rearrangement uses TRBV5-5 and TRBJ2-2; D gene ambiguous. The CDR3 extends over 14 amino acids. V lost 6 bases, J lost 7 bases, and 16 bases lay in between. Germline values: CDR1 SGHKS, CDR2 YYEKEE (reference sequence). The CDR3 protein is CASTQTLDLGELFF. CDR3 in DNA: TGTGCCAGCACCCAGACTCTCGACCTCGGGGAGCTGTTTTTT. The whole variable domain, remainder taken from reference TRBV5-5 and TRBJ2-2, is DAGVTQSPTHLIKTRGQQVTLRCSPISGHKSVSWYQQVLGQGPQFIFQYYEKEERGRGNFPDRFSARQFPNYSSELNVNALLLGDSALYLCASTQTLDLGELFFGEGSRLTVL.

The rearrangement links TRBV9 to TRBJ1-4; 7 positions agree with TRBD1. This CDR3 contains 15 residues. The junction had 8 bases not matched to a gene; V was cut back by 4 bases and J by 5 bases. CDR1 is SGDLS and CDR2 is YYNGEE in the germline V gene. DNA for the CDR3: TGTGCCAGCAGCCCCCGGGGACAGCTCAATGAAAAACTGTTTTTT. This translates into CASSPRGQLNEKLFF.